The clone carrying this T cell receptor (beta chain) came up a few times. Its antigen is as yet unknown. MiXCR was run by TCRdb on the 5' RACE reads, yielding one entry per CDR3 protein. The sample carries over 500,000 distinct CDR3 sequences, around 16% recorded once. In germline, CDR1 is MGHRA, CDR2 YSYEKL. V lost 1 base, J lost 7 bases, and 11 bases lay in between. The CDR3 sequence is 15 residues long. This record comes from a study of T-cell memory formation after mild COVID-19. Overall study: The study found TCR clusters largely donor specific.

General study points: Of the contracting clones, CD4+ ones lay mainly in CM and EM, and CD8+ ones in EMRA. Within pre-infection memory, some responding clones were found, suggesting cross-reactive memory joined. Confirmation was lacking for SARS-CoV-2 specificity of second-wave clones that peaked on day 37.

The sequence came from an adult woman who had mild COVID-19 (a few samples of this study predate the infection). Cell type and time point are not known. The chain uses TRBV4-1 and TRBJ1-6, with D hard to call. What was sequenced was PBMCs or a T cell subset sorted from them (not recorded which). Written as DNA, the CDR3 is TGCGCCAGCAGCCAAGTGGGCGTTAGGAATTCACCCCTCCACTTT. Amino acid sequence: CASSQVGVRNSPLHF.